This TCR beta chain was identified during a study of T cells in Graves' hyperthyroidism and ophthalmopathy. Subjects aged 18 to 65 presented with newly diagnosed hyperthyroidism of less than 2 months' duration. Uncontrolled infections, other autoimmune diseases, pregnancy or lactation led to exclusion of patients. The diagnoses drew upon clinical symptoms, serum thyroxine and TRAb, thyroid ultrasound and orbital computed tomography. Study-wide results and limits: The model made its ophthalmopathy prediction, and onset followed a median 6.5 months later.

At least ten counts were recorded for this clonotype. The antigen remains undetermined. From RNA transcripts, TCR beta CDR3 regions were amplified. HTBI primers were the set used in a first-round RT-PCR of the TCR CDR3. TCRdb processed the multiplex PCR reads anew with MiXCR; each CDR3 protein has one entry. The table includes more than 300,000 distinct CDR3 sequences, approximately 13% detected once. V gave up 1 base and J gave up 2 bases; unmatched junction bases: 6. CDR3 length: 16 residues. CDR1 is LGHNA, CDR2 YNFKEQ, per germline. The chain links TRBV4-2 to TRBJ2-5; 8 nucleotides line up with TRBD2. This sequence originates from a woman aged 18-29 years with Graves' hyperthyroidism. Input material: blood. Here the CDR3 reads CASSQVAGGIQETQYF. DNA for the CDR3: TGTGCCAGCAGCCAAGTTGCGGGGGGCATTCAAGAGACCCAGTACTTC.